These 9 T cell receptor beta chains were sequenced from one sample in a study of control samples from healthy donors and cancer patients. Assay used: immunoSEQ multiplex PCR; TCRdb lists only in-frame clones, some missing. The sample includes some 410,000 clones, approximately 90% of them seen just once. The sample was PBMCs. The receptors come from a middle-aged man with head and neck cancer.

The chain carries TRBV28 and TRBJ2-7; D not resolved. Germline CDR1 and CDR2: MDHEN and SYDVKM. The CDR3 length is 18 residues. The V end lost 6 bases, the J end lost 3 bases, and 27 bases lay between the germline ends. The CDR3 nucleotides are TGTGCCAGCAGACGAGCTAGTTTGGTGTTAGAAAGGAGCTACGAGCAGTACTTC. This sequence encodes CASRRASLVLERSYEQYF.

J is TRBJ1-6 and V is TRBV30; D is perhaps TRBD1 (6 bases). The CDR3 sequence is 13 residues long. Germline values: CDR1 GTSNPN, CDR2 SVGIG (reference sequence). Trimming took 5 bases from V and 9 from J, leaving 14 bases between them. The CDR3 region is CAWGTLQGSPLHF. The CDR3 nucleotides are TGTGCCTGGGGTACCCTACAGGGTTCACCCCTCCACTTT.

The rearrangement joins TRBV14 to TRBJ2-1, with D possibly being TRBD2 (6 bases). V lost 0 bases and J 9 bases, leaving 24 bases between the germline ends. The CDR3 consists of 18 residues. Per the germline V gene, CDR1 is SGHDN and CDR2 is FVKESK. The CDR3 spells CASSQETLRSGRTVEQFF. CDR3 in DNA: TGTGCCAGCAGCCAAGAAACATTGAGAAGCGGGCGGACTGTTGAGCAGTTCTTC.

The chain recombines TRBV28 with TRBJ2-2; 9 nucleotides line up with TRBD2. V lost 6 bases and J lost 5; bases outside the gene matches: 4. The CDR3 contains 14 residues. Germline V gives CDR1 MDHEN, CDR2 SYDVKM. In DNA, the CDR3 is TGTGCCAGCAGAGATAGCGGGAGTACCGGGGAGCTGTTTTTT. It codes for CASRDSGSTGELFF.

The chain links TRBV21-1 to TRBJ1-1. TRBV21-1 constitutes a pseudogene. This CDR3 contains 13 residues. Written as DNA, the CDR3 is TGTGCCAGCACCCCGTTCTCCGGCGCTGAAGCTTTCTTT. As protein: CASTPFSGAEAFF.

The gene calls are TRBV14 and TRBJ2-5; D not resolved. Between the trimmed V and J ends, which lost 3 bases and 3 bases, there was a span of 5 bases. This CDR3 spans 12 amino acids. The germline V gene has CDR1 SGHDN and CDR2 FVKESK. In DNA, the CDR3 is TGTGCCAGCAGCCAGTACGAAGAGACCCAGTACTTC. The encoded protein is CASSQYEETQYF. Combining the CDR3 with reference TRBV14 and TRBJ2-5 gives the whole variable domain EAGVTQFPSHSVIEKGQTVTLRCDPISGHDNLYWYRRVMGKEIKFLLHFVKESKQDESGMPNNRFLAERTGGTYSTLKVQPAELEDSGVYFCASSQYEETQYFGPGTRLLVL.

This clone was counted a single time. This chain joins TRBV28 and TRBJ1-4; 7 bases map to TRBD1. Per germline, CDR1 MDHEN and CDR2 SYDVKM. The CDR3 extends over 14 amino acids. V trimming: 5 bases; J trimming: 8 bases; junction bases outside the gene matches: 8. The CDR3 spells CASSPGTAREKLFF. The CDR3 region has the DNA TGTGCCAGCAGTCCGGGGACAGCTCGGGAAAAACTGTTTTTT.

The chain links TRBV6-2 or TRBV6-3 to TRBJ2-7; D is ambiguous. Trimming cost V 4 bases and J 3 bases, with 10 bases left between them. The CDR3 length is 13 residues. CDR1 and CDR2 (germline): MNHEY, SVGEGT. The CDR3 DNA reads TGTGCCAGCAGTTCCTTGGGGTACTACGAGCAGTACTTC. It codes for CASSSLGYYEQYF.

The chain employs TRBV7-9 and TRBJ2-5; D tentatively fits TRBD1 or TRBD2 (6 bases each). CDR1 is SEHNR and CDR2 is FQNEAQ in the germline V gene (reference sequence). This CDR3 has 16 residues. Between the trimmed V and J ends, which lost 5 bases and 1 base, there was a span of 17 bases. This CDR3 is CASSPLGGEGQETQYF. In DNA form, the CDR3 reads TGTGCCAGCAGCCCACTGGGGGGCGAGGGCCAAGAGACCCAGTACTTC.